Described below is a single T cell receptor (beta chain) sequence and its context. This CDR3 has 13 residues. Germline CDR1 and CDR2: MNHEY and SVGAGI. V gave up 7 bases and J gave up 7 bases, with 14 bases separating them. This entry belongs to a study of blood T cell repertoires in COVID-19. Study-wide context: Acute-phase and convalescent COVID-19 samples originated in the United States, Italy and Spain. PBMCs, B-cell-depleted T cells, or T cells provided the cDNA or gDNA that made up the material.

In the authors' methods: Amplifying reference gene primers gave estimates of nucleated cell counts. The table came from immunoSEQ multiplex PCR; TCRdb's copy has only in-frame clones and leaves some out. That table supplies the V and J calls and clone size; D and trimming were determined from the DNA. The sample carries 160,000 or so clones, 81% recorded once. V usage is TRBV6-5 and J usage is TRBJ1-5; D is possibly TRBD1 (5 bases). The sample taken for sequencing was peripheral blood. This clonotype was sampled from a man aged 55 to 70 with active or convalescent COVID-19. The CDR3 DNA follows: TGTGCCAGCATGCGGGACCCTGAGCAGCCCCAGCATTTT. Protein product: CASMRDPEQPQHF.